This entry describes one TCR beta chain. The data originate from a study of blood T cell repertoires in COVID-19. Background on the study: PBMCs, B-cell-depleted T cells, or T cells provided the cDNA or gDNA that made up the material.

This table comes from immunoSEQ multiplex PCR, and its TCRdb copy is limited to in-frame clones, with some not included. The top ten hold about 13% of the sample, which has some 100,000 clones, more than 75% seen once. This sequence originates from a human donor in a cohort sampled during active COVID-19. The source material was peripheral blood.

The CDR3 sequence: CASHRGGAGATSTDTQYF. In DNA form, the CDR3 reads TGCGCCAGCCATCGAGGGGGAGCGGGAGCAACTAGCACAGATACGCAGTATTTT. The chain has TRBV5-1 and TRBJ2-3; 8 bases map to TRBD2. The CDR3 length is 18 residues. The germline CDR1 and CDR2 sequences are SGHRS and YFSETQ. The ends lost 7 bases at V and 0 bases at J; junction bases unmatched: 16.